This T cell receptor (beta chain) was identified during a study of beta chain features in type 1 diabetes. Expressed TCRB transcripts were sequenced, since all the RNA that had been isolated was reverse transcribed. Clones were read by immunoSEQ multiplex PCR, and TCRdb kept only the in-frame ones, dropping some. The data hold 450,000 to 600,000 clones, with approximately 30% observed a single time. Germline-derived CDR1 and CDR2 are SGHTA and FQGNSA. Trimming shortened V by 1 base and J by 4 bases, and 8 bases separated the two germline ends. This CDR3 is built from 13 residues. V is TRBV7-2 and J is TRBJ2-7; D unresolved. The TCR was taken from a man between 18 and 29 years old in good health. The sequenced material came from naive CD4+ T cells from blood. For the CDR3, the DNA is TGTGCCAGCAGCTTAGGAACCCCGTACGAGCAGTACTTC. Protein product: CASSLGTPYEQYF.